Below are 26 T cell receptor beta chains sequenced from a single sample in a study of cytomegalovirus exposure and HLA in healthy donors. Method: immunoSEQ multiplex PCR; TCRdb's copy keeps in-frame clones and lacks some. The sample yields about 130,000 clones, 70% to 85% seen once. Sequencing was done on a sample of PBMCs. These receptors all stem from a man between 25 and 39 years old in good health and CMV-seropositive.

The chain recombines TRBV9 with TRBJ2-1; D is ambiguous. This CDR3 is 15 amino acids long. V lost 5 bases to trimming and J lost 2 bases, with 14 bases between them. The germline gives CDR1 SGDLS, CDR2 YYNGEE. The CDR3 region is CASSQEPHTYNEQFF. Here the CDR3 DNA reads TGTGCCAGCAGTCAAGAACCCCACACCTACAATGAGCAGTTCTTC.

The chain carries TRBV10-1 and TRBJ2-4, with D possibly matching TRBD1 (5 bases). The CDR3 is made up of 17 amino acids. The germline gives CDR1 WNHNN, CDR2 SYGVQD (reference sequence). The ends were cut back, 5 bases at V and 0 bases at J, with 17 bases in the middle. This CDR3 reads CASSYRQIPVAKNIQYF. The CDR3 bases are TGCGCCAGCAGTTATAGACAGATTCCTGTAGCCAAAAACATTCAGTACTTC.

The rearrangement links TRBV5-1 to TRBJ2-3; 11 bases match TRBD1. Germline CDR1 SGHRS, CDR2 YFSETQ. Trimming cost V 4 bases and J 2 bases; bases outside gene matches: 9. The length of the CDR3 is 17 residues. CDR3 in DNA: TGCGCCAGCAGCGTCGGACAGGGGGCGGGAGCCACAGATACGCAGTATTTT. Encoded protein: CASSVGQGAGATDTQYF.

This chain uses TRBV2 with TRBJ1-2, with 10 bases fitting TRBD1. J was trimmed by 7 bases and V by 0 bases; bases with no gene match: 5. CDR1 is SNHLY, CDR2 FYNNEI, per germline. The CDR3 contains 15 residues. The CDR3 is CASSEAGQGGFGYTF. The CDR3 DNA sequence: TGTGCCAGCAGTGAAGCAGGACAGGGGGGATTTGGCTACACCTTC.

The V call is TRBV6-6, the J call TRBJ2-3, with D maybe TRBD1 (5 bases). Looked up from germline, CDR1 is MNHNY and CDR2 is SVGAGI (reference sequence). V was trimmed by 0 bases and J by 6 bases, leaving 10 bases between them. CDR3 length: 14 amino acids. CDR3 sequence reads: CASSYSQGRDTQYF. The CDR3 bases are TGTGCCAGCAGTTACTCTCAGGGAAGGGATACGCAGTATTTT.

V gene TRBV5-4 combines with J gene TRBJ2-3; 9 nucleotides line up with TRBD2. Germline trimming cut 2 bases from V and 6 bases from J; bases unmatched to any gene: 7. CDR3 length: 15 residues. CDR1 is SGHNT, CDR2 YYREEE, per germline (reference sequence). CDR3 DNA: TGTGCCAGCAGCTTAACGGGACTAGCCCGGGATACGCAGTATTTT. This gives the protein CASSLTGLARDTQYF.

The rearrangement links TRBV25-1 to TRBJ2-1; tentative D call: TRBD2 (6 bases). The CDR3 contains 15 residues. Trimming pared 6 bases from V and 5 bases from J, leaving 17 bases between. The germline gives CDR1 MGHDK, CDR2 SYGVNS. The CDR3 coding sequence is TGTGCCAGCAGCCCACTAGCAGGTAGCGACAATGAGCAGTTCTTC. This translates into CASSPLAGSDNEQFF.

The V call is TRBV5-4, the J call TRBJ2-2; 12 nucleotides match TRBD2. The CDR3 has 16 residues. Germline V lookup: CDR1 SGHNT, CDR2 YYREEE (reference sequence). V was clipped by 1 base and J by 5 bases; unmatched bases: 3. CDR3 DNA sequence: TGTGCCAGCAGCTTGTCTAGCGGGAGGGGAACCGGGGAGCTGTTTTTT. The encoded protein is CASSLSSGRGTGELFF.

The rearrangement uses TRBV5-4 and TRBJ2-5; 9 bases match TRBD2. With 0 bases clipped from V and 5 bases from J, the junction kept 2 bases outside the gene matches. The CDR3 consists of 14 residues. CDR1 is SGHNT, CDR2 YYREEE, per germline (reference sequence). The CDR3 reads CASSLGGGAETQYF. Here the CDR3 DNA reads TGTGCCAGCAGCTTGGGCGGGGGGGCCGAGACCCAGTACTTC.

The CDR3 loop is CASSYKGQGNTIYF. The CDR3 coding sequence is TGTGCCAGCAGCTATAAGGGACAGGGAAACACCATATATTTT. The V call is TRBV5-4, the J call TRBJ1-3, with 7 bases fitting TRBD1. CDR3 length equals 14 residues. Trimming removed 3 bases from V and 4 bases from J; junction bases left unmatched: 4. The germline gives CDR1 SGHNT, CDR2 YYREEE (reference sequence). The variable domain in full, completed from reference TRBV5-4 and TRBJ1-3, reads ETGVTQSPTHLIKTRGQQVTLRCSSQSGHNTVSWYQQALGQGPQFIFQYYREEENGRGNFPPRFSGLQFPNYSSELNVNALELDDSALYLCASSYKGQGNTIYFGEGSWLTVV.

The chain recombines TRBV2 with TRBJ2-2; possibly TRBD1 for D (6 bases). Germline CDR1 and CDR2: SNHLY and FYNNEI. The germline V and J ends were trimmed by 6 bases and 1 base, with 9 bases remaining between them. This CDR3 is 14 amino acids long. The CDR3 DNA sequence: TGTGCCAGCAGAGGCAGGGGGAACACCGGGGAGCTGTTTTTT. This encodes CASRGRGNTGELFF.

The chain uses TRBV30 and TRBJ2-5; 16 bases line up with TRBD2. V trimming: 4 bases; J trimming: 5 bases; junction bases outside the gene matches: 7. The CDR3 covers 16 residues. Per germline, CDR1 GTSNPN and CDR2 SVGIG (reference sequence). Here the CDR3 reads CAWTGTSGRAAETQYF. The CDR3 coding sequence is TGTGCCTGGACCGGGACTAGCGGGAGGGCCGCGGAGACCCAGTACTTC.

The chain carries TRBV7-3 and TRBJ2-1, with 7 bases aligning to TRBD1. J was trimmed by 8 bases and V by 7 bases; bases with no gene match: 14. This CDR3 is built from 15 residues. Germline V gives CDR1 SGHTA, CDR2 FQGTGA. The CDR3 DNA sequence: TGTGCCAGCACCCGGACAGGAGGTTCGTGGGATGAGCAGTTCTTC. It is translated as CASTRTGGSWDEQFF.

This chain connects TRBV11-2 to TRBJ1-2, with a weak D call TRBD1 (6 bases). The CDR3 runs 13 residues. V lost 3 bases to trimming and J lost 8 bases, with 13 bases between them. Germline V gene sequence: CDR1 SGHAT, CDR2 FQNNGV. The CDR3 nucleotides are TGTGCCAGCAGCTTGGGGGACAAATCAGGCTACACCTTC. It yields the protein CASSLGDKSGYTF. Full variable domain (outside the CDR3, taken from reference TRBV11-2 and TRBJ1-2): EAGVAQSPRYKIIEKRQSVAFWCNPISGHATLYWYQQILGQGPKLLIQFQNNGVVDDSQLPKDRFSAERLKGVDSTLKIQPAKLEDSAVYLCASSLGDKSGYTFGSGTRLTVV.

This chain links TRBV5-6 with TRBJ1-3; 7 nucleotides align to TRBD1. Germline V CDR1 and CDR2: SGHDT, YYEEEE. With V trimmed by 5 bases and J by 0 bases, 8 bases remained unmatched. This CDR3 contains 16 residues. Here the CDR3 DNA reads TGTGCCAGCAGGCGGACAGGCATTCTCTCTGGAAACACCATATATTTT. Residues: CASRRTGILSGNTIYF.

The chain uses TRBV27 and TRBJ1-5; 7 nucleotides match TRBD1. J gave up 4 bases and V 5 bases, and 8 bases lay outside the gene matches. Germline CDR1 reads MNHEY; CDR2 reads SMNVEV (reference sequence). The CDR3 loop spans 15 amino acids. DNA for the CDR3: TGTGCCAGCAGTGCTGGGGACAGTTGGAATCAGCCCCAGCATTTT. Its protein product is CASSAGDSWNQPQHF.

The V gene is TRBV5-1, the J gene TRBJ2-5; the match to TRBD2 covers 15 bases. Germline assignment: CDR1 SGHRS and CDR2 YFSETQ. The CDR3 runs to 19 residues. V lost 1 base to trimming and J lost 5 bases; unmatched junction nucleotides: 12. CDR3 bases: TGCGCCAGCAGCTTGATAAGGACTAGCGGGAGGGCCTTCGGGGAGACCCAGTACTTC. It is translated as CASSLIRTSGRAFGETQYF.

The CDR3 sequence: CASNSGTSGVTDEQYF. The CDR3 coding sequence is TGTGCCAGTAACAGCGGGACTAGCGGGGTCACCGACGAGCAGTACTTC. The chain combines TRBV19 with TRBJ2-7; 13 nucleotides agree with TRBD2. With 7 bases clipped from V and 5 bases from J, the junction kept 11 bases outside the gene matches. Per the germline V gene, CDR1 is LNHDA and CDR2 is SQIVND (reference sequence). This CDR3 is built from 16 residues.

The CDR3 DNA reads as TGTGCCAGCAGTACTACTTCAATCTACAATGAGCAGTTCTTC. Translation: CASSTTSIYNEQFF. V usage is TRBV2 and J usage is TRBJ2-1; D gene uncertain. The CDR3 length is 14 residues. V lost 5 bases and J lost 3, with 11 bases in between. In germline, CDR1 is SNHLY, CDR2 FYNNEI.

The genes are TRBV4-1 and TRBJ2-7; 7 nucleotides agree with TRBD1. The junction had 16 bases not matched to a gene; V was cut back by 6 bases and J by 5 bases. CDR1 is MGHRA and CDR2 is YSYEKL in the germline V gene. The CDR3 loop spans 16 amino acids. The CDR3 sequence is CASSPSNYRTGNEQYF. Here the CDR3 DNA reads TGCGCCAGCAGTCCCTCTAATTATCGGACAGGCAACGAGCAGTACTTC.

The genes are TRBV2 and TRBJ2-7, with D possibly being TRBD2 (7 bases). V dropped 1 base and J dropped 3 bases, with 10 bases sitting between them. Germline values: CDR1 SNHLY, CDR2 FYNNEI. CDR3 length equals 14 residues. The DNA for the CDR3 is TGTGCCAGCAGTGAAGGGGGGGGGCTCTACGAGCAGTACTTC. It codes for CASSEGGGLYEQYF.

The chain has TRBV2 and TRBJ2-7; 9 bases are shared with TRBD1. Germline CDR1 is SNHLY and CDR2 is FYNNEI. The CDR3 spans 14 residues. V trimming: 6 bases; J trimming: 2 bases; junction bases outside the gene matches: 5. The CDR3, as DNA: TGTGCCAGCAGGATCGGGACAGGGACCTACGAGCAGTACTTC. This encodes CASRIGTGTYEQYF. The full variable domain, its missing parts supplied by reference TRBV2 and TRBJ2-7, is EPEVTQTPSHQVTQMGQEVILRCVPISNHLYFYWYRQILGQKVEFLVSFYNNEISEKSEIFDDQFSVERPDGSNFTLKIRSTKLEDSAMYFCASRIGTGTYEQYFGPGTRLTVT.

This clone was observed once. The chain combines TRBV7-8 with TRBJ1-5; tentative D call: TRBD1 (6 bases). The germline gives CDR1 SGHVS, CDR2 FQNEAQ. The CDR3 runs to 15 residues. Deletions cut 7 bases from V and 1 base from J, with 14 bases between. The CDR3 region has the DNA TGTGCCAGCACCCTGGGGGCGGGCAGCAATCAGCCCCAGCATTTT. Encoded protein: CASTLGAGSNQPQHF.

The rearrangement joins TRBV6-6 to TRBJ1-1; no firm D call. This CDR3 region has 14 residues. V was trimmed by 0 bases and J by 4 bases, leaving 9 bases between them. Looked up from germline, CDR1 is MNHNY and CDR2 is SVGAGI (reference sequence). The CDR3 DNA is TGTGCCAGCAGTTACTCGACCGGCGGCACTGAAGCTTTCTTT. Residues: CASSYSTGGTEAFF.

The chain is built from TRBV12-5 and TRBJ1-5, with 9 nucleotides matching TRBD1. V was pared by 0 bases and J by 7 bases, with 7 bases of the junction left unmatched. Germline CDR1 and CDR2: LGHNT and FRNRAP. The CDR3 has 16 amino acids. CDR3 region: CASGLVGDRVRQPQHF. CDR3 bases: TGTGCTAGTGGTTTGGTAGGGGACAGGGTAAGACAGCCCCAGCATTTT.

The chain carries TRBV7-3 and TRBJ2-1; 7 bases agree with TRBD1. The CDR3 sequence is 13 residues long. CDR1 and CDR2 from the germline V gene are SGHTA and FQGTGA. J lost 10 bases, V lost 2 bases, and 5 bases had no gene match. CDR3 sequence reads: CASSLWTGWEQFF. The DNA for the CDR3 is TGTGCCAGCAGCTTATGGACAGGATGGGAGCAGTTCTTC.